Listed here is a single TCR beta chain. This sample is part of a study of T cell changes during pregnancy in multiple sclerosis. The CDR3 runs to 16 residues. Germline CDR1 is MNHEY and CDR2 is SMNVEV (reference sequence). Trimming took off 5 bases at V and 0 bases at J, with 14 bases between the two ends. The repertoire was sequenced with immunoSEQ multiplex PCR; TCRdb's copy has only in-frame clones and lacks some. The sample lists roughly 40,000 clones, around 94% occurring once. The source material was peripheral blood, sampled in the third trimester of pregnancy. This chain connects TRBV27 to TRBJ1-5; unclear D gene. The clonotype was recovered from a female donor with multiple sclerosis, enrolled in a pregnancy study. CDR3 sequence: CASSPPLGSSNQPQHF. The CDR3 DNA reads as TGTGCCAGCAGTCCCCCCCTTGGCAGTAGCAATCAGCCCCAGCATTTT.